The clone carrying this T cell receptor beta chain is deemed medium-sized. The cDNA was synthesized by means of template-switch 5'RACE, which was carried out with 10-nucleotide random UMIs. MiXCR, applied by TCRdb to the 5' RACE reads, yields one record per CDR3 protein. The repertoire holds tens of thousands of distinct CDR3 sequences, with 10% as singletons. The CDR3 has 15 residues. Between the trimmed V and J ends, which lost 4 bases and 0 bases, there was a span of 10 bases. The data were obtained in a study of neurological immune-mediated disorders. Unsorted libraries came from 2 million PBMCs stored at -80 °C.

The material sequenced was PBMCs. The TCR was taken from a woman between 40 and 55 years old with HTLV-1-associated myelopathy (HAM/TSP). The chain links TRBV12-3 or TRBV12-4 to TRBJ1-5, with D unclear. CDR3 residues: CASSSRGFSNQPQHF. The CDR3 nucleotides read TGTGCCAGCAGTTCCCGAGGCTTTAGCAATCAGCCCCAGCATTTT.